This TCR beta chain stems from a study of blood T cell repertoires in COVID-19. Study-wide background: T cells, B-cell-depleted T cells, or PBMCs supplied cDNA or gDNA.

Original handling: From reference gene primer amplification, estimates of nucleated cell counts were derived. The data were produced by immunoSEQ multiplex PCR, yet TCRdb's version contains in-frame clones alone and is incomplete. The V and J calls and clone size come from that table; D and trimming were worked out from the DNA. The profile shows 150,000 to 200,000 clones, around 89% of them singletons. Germline CDR1 reads LGHNA; CDR2 reads YNFKEQ. This CDR3 has 17 residues. Trimming stripped 4 bases from V and 3 bases from J, with 21 bases between. This chain joins TRBV4-2 and TRBJ1-1; possible D gene TRBD1, 6 bases. The clonotype was recovered from a man aged 35-49 years with active or convalescent COVID-19. The sequencing input was peripheral blood. The CDR3: CASSLSPIGGGYTEAFF. The CDR3 DNA sequence: TGTGCCAGCAGCCTGTCACCCATAGGGGGGGGGTACACTGAAGCTTTCTTT.